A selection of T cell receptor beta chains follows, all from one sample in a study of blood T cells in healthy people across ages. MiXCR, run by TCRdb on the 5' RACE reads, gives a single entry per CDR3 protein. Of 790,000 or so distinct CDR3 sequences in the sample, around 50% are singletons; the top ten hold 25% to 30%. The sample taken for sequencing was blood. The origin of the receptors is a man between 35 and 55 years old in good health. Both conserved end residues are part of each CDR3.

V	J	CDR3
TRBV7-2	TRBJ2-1	CASSLPLAGGTYNEQFF
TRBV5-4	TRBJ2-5	CASGFDSISRETQYF
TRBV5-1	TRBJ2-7	CASRPDNPGQEDEQYF
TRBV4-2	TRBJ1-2	CASSEDRNREDGYTF
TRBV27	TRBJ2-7	CASSLSWRDEQYF
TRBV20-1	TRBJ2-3	CSARRSSGRLGADTQYF
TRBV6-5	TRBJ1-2	CASSYSRGPNYGYTF
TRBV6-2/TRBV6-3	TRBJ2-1	CASSYGKEVAYNEQFF
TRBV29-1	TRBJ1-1	CSVKLTGDGEAFF
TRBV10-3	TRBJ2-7	CAISDPTFGSKIDEQYF
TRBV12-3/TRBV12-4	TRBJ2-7	CASSSIDPYEQYF
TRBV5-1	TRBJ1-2	CASSPGQGQGGYTF
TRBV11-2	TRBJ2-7	CASSLQRTSYEQYF
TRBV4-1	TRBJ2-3	CASSRGTDRDTQYF
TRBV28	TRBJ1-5	CASSPPTGTGQPQHF
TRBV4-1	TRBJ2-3	CASSQIAGGPGTDTQYF
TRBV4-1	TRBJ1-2	CASSQAWGQVYGYTF
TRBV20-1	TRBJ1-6	CSAFRGGPLDNSPLHF
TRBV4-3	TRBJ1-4	CASSQEGPRENEKLFF
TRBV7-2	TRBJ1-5	CASSPGTPGTPQHF
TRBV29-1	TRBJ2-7	CSVARGQGSYEQYF
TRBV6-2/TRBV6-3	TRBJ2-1	CASRQNVAGDYNEQFF
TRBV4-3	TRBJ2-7	CASSPRVGSLGEQYF
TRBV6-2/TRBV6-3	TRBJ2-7	CASIETGLTYEQYF
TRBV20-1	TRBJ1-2	CSAGSGLQNYGYTF
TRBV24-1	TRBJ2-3	CATSDLAGQGFGTVTQYF
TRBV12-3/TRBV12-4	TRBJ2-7	CASRLSDSFYEQYF
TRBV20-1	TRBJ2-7	CSARGAGSVSTYEQYF
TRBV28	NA	CASSPRTGSYNEQYF
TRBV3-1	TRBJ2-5	CATRPETGSETQYF
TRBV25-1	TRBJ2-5	CASSEPGLAGVRTETQYF
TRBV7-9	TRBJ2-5	CASSRITGFQETQYF
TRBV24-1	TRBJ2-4	CATSERQGFGAKNIQYF
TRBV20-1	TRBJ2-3	CSARSSGAHTQYF
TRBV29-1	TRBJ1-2	CSVEPWDRNGYTF
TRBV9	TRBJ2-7	CASSVGGGAVEQYF
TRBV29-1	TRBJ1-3	CSVVVRGSGNTIYF
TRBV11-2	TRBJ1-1	CASSPRRGANTEAFF
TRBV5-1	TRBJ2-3	CASGESTDTQYF
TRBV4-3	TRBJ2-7	CASSQAPTGSYEQYF
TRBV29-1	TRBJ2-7	CSGGGGSYEQYF
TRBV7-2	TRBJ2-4	CASSSRAPLENIQYF
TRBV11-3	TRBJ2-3	CASSPGRGTDTQYF
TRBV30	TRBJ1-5	CAWSFVGRDQPQHF
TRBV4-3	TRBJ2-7	CASSQDWLEGEQYF
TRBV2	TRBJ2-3	CASSPSSVGTDTQYF
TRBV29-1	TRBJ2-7	CSIRQGTVSYEQYF
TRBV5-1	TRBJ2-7	CASGNSGRPDSKTFHYEHYF
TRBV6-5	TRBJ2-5	CASTKTTSGGAPQYF
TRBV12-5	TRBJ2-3	CASGLYLRGHRQYF
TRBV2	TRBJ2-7	CASISSTYEQHF
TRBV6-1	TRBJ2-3	CASSEAGGGGTDTQYF
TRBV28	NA	CASSDDPIEQYF
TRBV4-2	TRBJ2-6	CASSQEGGRLPGANVLTF
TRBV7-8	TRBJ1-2	CASTTLKKGPNYGYTF